Listed below are T cell receptor beta chains from one sample, sequenced in a study of human T cells and chemical hapten exposure. TCRdb re-analysed the RACE reads in MiXCR, keeping a single row per CDR3 protein. The sample records approximately 89,000 distinct CDR3 sequences, about 10% being singletons. The material sequenced was whole blood, taken in connection with sensitization to the hapten diphenylcyclopropenone (DPC). These TCRs come from a woman aged 25 to 45 with alopecia areata. Some clones in this sample may be carry-over from other donors' samples. The CDR3 runs from the conserved cysteine through the conserved F or W. Fields, in order: clone size, J gene, D gene, V gene, CDR3 DNA, CDR3 protein. A D gene is named only where the DNA matches it firmly. Only some rows state a clone size, as once, few, many or a class for expanded clones.

clone_size: few; j_call: TRBJ2-7; d_call: .; v_call: TRBV4-2; cdr3_nt: TGTGCCAGCAGCCAAGATCAAAGGCAGAGCTACGAGCAGTACTTC; cdr3_aa: CASSQDQRQSYEQYF
clone_size: many; j_call: TRBJ2-7; d_call: .; v_call: TRBV12-3/TRBV12-4; cdr3_nt: TGTGCCAGCAGTTCCACGAACACGTACGAGCAGTACTTC; cdr3_aa: CASSSTNTYEQYF
clone_size: .; j_call: TRBJ1-1; d_call: .; v_call: TRBV15; cdr3_nt: TGTGCCACCAGCAGAGGTGGGTGGACTGAAGCTTTCTTT; cdr3_aa: CATSRGGWTEAFF
clone_size: many; j_call: TRBJ1-4; d_call: .; v_call: TRBV20-1; cdr3_nt: TGCAGTGCTAGAGAAGCTGCGAGGGTTTACGAAAAACTGTTTTTT; cdr3_aa: CSAREAARVYEKLFF
clone_size: .; j_call: TRBJ1-2; d_call: TRBD1; v_call: TRBV28; cdr3_nt: TGTGCCAGCAGTATAACCGGGACAGCTTATGGCTACACCTTC; cdr3_aa: CASSITGTAYGYTF
clone_size: .; j_call: TRBJ1-1; d_call: .; v_call: TRBV6-2/TRBV6-3; cdr3_nt: TGTGCCAGCAGTTACTGGGAGGGAGGTGAATCTTTCTTT; cdr3_aa: CASSYWEGGESFF
clone_size: .; j_call: TRBJ1-2; d_call: TRBD1; v_call: TRBV6-6; cdr3_nt: TGTGCCAGCAGCCAAAGGGACAGCACGAGATCGGGTACCTTC; cdr3_aa: CASSQRDSTRSGTF
clone_size: many; j_call: TRBJ2-7; d_call: .; v_call: TRBV7-9; cdr3_nt: TGTGCCAGCAGCCCGTCCGACAGGATACCTCACGAGCAGTACTTC; cdr3_aa: CASSPSDRIPHEQYF
clone_size: many; j_call: TRBJ1-5; d_call: TRBD1; v_call: TRBV6-5; cdr3_nt: TGTGCCAGCAGCCGGGACAGGAGCGAGCCCCAGCATTTT; cdr3_aa: CASSRDRSEPQHF
clone_size: many; j_call: TRBJ1-3; d_call: TRBD1; v_call: TRBV5-8; cdr3_nt: TGTGCCAGCAGCTCCGGGACAGCATCTGGAAACACCATATATTTT; cdr3_aa: CASSSGTASGNTIYF
clone_size: few; j_call: TRBJ1-1; d_call: .; v_call: TRBV12-3/TRBV12-4; cdr3_nt: TGTGCCAGCAGTCTAGGACATTCGAACACTGAAGCTTTCTTT; cdr3_aa: CASSLGHSNTEAFF
clone_size: many; j_call: TRBJ2-7; d_call: TRBD2; v_call: TRBV6-2/TRBV6-3; cdr3_nt: TGTGCCAGCAGCCAACTAGCGGGAGTTGGCGAGCAGTACTTC; cdr3_aa: CASSQLAGVGEQYF
clone_size: few; j_call: TRBJ2-7; d_call: TRBD2; v_call: TRBV5-1; cdr3_nt: TGCGCCAGCAGTTCCAAGCGGGAGGGCCCTTACGAGCAGTACTTC; cdr3_aa: CASSSKREGPYEQYF
clone_size: many; j_call: TRBJ2-1; d_call: TRBD2; v_call: TRBV20-1; cdr3_nt: TGCAGTGCTGATTTCCTAGCGGGCCACAATGAGCAGTTCTTC; cdr3_aa: CSADFLAGHNEQFF
clone_size: few; j_call: TRBJ1-4; d_call: .; v_call: TRBV10-2; cdr3_nt: TGCGCCAGCAGCCATCCTCAGAGTGAAAAACTGTTTTTT; cdr3_aa: CASSHPQSEKLFF
clone_size: .; j_call: TRBJ1-1; d_call: TRBD1; v_call: TRBV25-1; cdr3_nt: TGTGCCAGCAGTGAGGATAGAGGACAGGGACGGCGTCGCACTGAAGCTTTCTTT; cdr3_aa: CASSEDRGQGRRRTEAFF
clone_size: few; j_call: TRBJ1-1; d_call: .; v_call: TRBV4-2; cdr3_nt: TGTGCCAGCAGCCAAGATCGGGCAGCCCAAGCTTTCTTT; cdr3_aa: CASSQDRAAQAFF
clone_size: many; j_call: TRBJ1-2; d_call: .; v_call: TRBV30; cdr3_nt: TGTGCCTGGAGTGTAAGCTATGGCTACACCTTC; cdr3_aa: CAWSVSYGYTF
clone_size: .; j_call: TRBJ2-7; d_call: .; v_call: TRBV28; cdr3_nt: TGTGCCAGCGGAACAACAAGCTACGAGCAGTACTTC; cdr3_aa: CASGTTSYEQYF
clone_size: many; j_call: TRBJ2-7; d_call: TRBD2; v_call: TRBV7-2; cdr3_nt: TGTGCCAGCAGCTCATCAGCGGGAGTCTACTACGAGCAGTACTTC; cdr3_aa: CASSSSAGVYYEQYF
clone_size: .; j_call: TRBJ2-3; d_call: .; v_call: TRBV9; cdr3_nt: TGTGTCAGCAGCGTCCGATTGACATCAGATACGCTGTATTTT; cdr3_aa: CVSSVRLTSDTLYF
clone_size: many; j_call: TRBJ1-6; d_call: .; v_call: TRBV18; cdr3_nt: TGTGCCAGCTCACCAGGGGGGTATAATTCACCCCTCCACTTT; cdr3_aa: CASSPGGYNSPLHF
clone_size: few; j_call: TRBJ2-7; d_call: .; v_call: TRBV20-1; cdr3_nt: TGCAGTGCTAGGACAGTTCCTTCTACGGGGGAGCAGTACTTC; cdr3_aa: CSARTVPSTGEQYF
clone_size: many; j_call: TRBJ2-3; d_call: .; v_call: TRBV6-2/TRBV6-3; cdr3_nt: TGTGCCAGCAGTTTGTTTTTGGATACGCAGTATTTT; cdr3_aa: CASSLFLDTQYF
clone_size: few; j_call: TRBJ2-7; d_call: .; v_call: TRBV4-1; cdr3_nt: TGCGCCAGCAGCCAAGGGGCAGTCTACGAGCAGTACTTC; cdr3_aa: CASSQGAVYEQYF
clone_size: many; j_call: TRBJ1-3; d_call: .; v_call: TRBV4-3; cdr3_nt: TGCGCCAGCAGCCAAGAAGGGACAACAGTCTCTGGAAACACCATATATTTT; cdr3_aa: CASSQEGTTVSGNTIYF
clone_size: many; j_call: TRBJ2-7; d_call: TRBD1; v_call: TRBV12-3/TRBV12-4; cdr3_nt: TGTGCCAGCAGTTCGAACAGGGGGGACGAGCAGTACTTC; cdr3_aa: CASSSNRGDEQYF
clone_size: once; j_call: TRBJ1-1; d_call: .; v_call: TRBV29-1; cdr3_nt: TGCAGCGTGGGGGCCTACCAGAACACTGAAGCTTTCTTT; cdr3_aa: CSVGAYQNTEAFF
clone_size: many; j_call: TRBJ1-2; d_call: .; v_call: TRBV7-2; cdr3_nt: TGTGCCAGCAGCTTAGATGCGGCGGGCTATGGCTACACCTTC; cdr3_aa: CASSLDAAGYGYTF
clone_size: few; j_call: TRBJ1-6; d_call: .; v_call: TRBV4-1; cdr3_nt: TGCGCCAGCAGCCAAGATCGGTCACCCCTCCACTTT; cdr3_aa: CASSQDRSPLHF
clone_size: many; j_call: TRBJ1-1; d_call: .; v_call: TRBV27; cdr3_nt: TGTGCCAGCAGTTTTTGGAGGGCCTCCGGGAACACTGAAGCTTTCTTT; cdr3_aa: CASSFWRASGNTEAFF
clone_size: many; j_call: TRBJ2-5; d_call: .; v_call: TRBV12-3/TRBV12-4; cdr3_nt: TGTGCCAGCAGTTCAGGCGGGAAAGAGACCCAGTACTTC; cdr3_aa: CASSSGGKETQYF
clone_size: .; j_call: TRBJ1-5; d_call: .; v_call: TRBV7-9; cdr3_nt: TGTGCCAGCAGCCAGATCGGGGGCCAGCCCCAGCATTTT; cdr3_aa: CASSQIGGQPQHF
clone_size: .; j_call: TRBJ2-3; d_call: TRBD2; v_call: TRBV28; cdr3_nt: TGTGCCAGCAGTCTACTAGCGGGAGTCAAAGATACGCAGTATTTT; cdr3_aa: CASSLLAGVKDTQYF
clone_size: .; j_call: TRBJ2-7; d_call: .; v_call: TRBV28; cdr3_nt: TGTGCCAGCAGCCCAGGGACATTCACCTACGAGCAGTACTTC; cdr3_aa: CASSPGTFTYEQYF
clone_size: many; j_call: TRBJ2-7; d_call: .; v_call: TRBV9; cdr3_nt: TGTGCCAGCAGCTCAACAGGGTTGCTCAGCGAGCAGTACTTC; cdr3_aa: CASSSTGLLSEQYF
clone_size: many; j_call: TRBJ1-1; d_call: .; v_call: TRBV11-2; cdr3_nt: TGTGCCAGCAGCTTAGAAGGGACAATGAACACTGAAGCTTTCTTT; cdr3_aa: CASSLEGTMNTEAFF
clone_size: many; j_call: TRBJ2-2; d_call: .; v_call: TRBV10-2; cdr3_nt: TGCGCCAGCAGTGTAGCCGGGGAGCTGTTTTTT; cdr3_aa: CASSVAGELFF
clone_size: .; j_call: TRBJ2-3; d_call: .; v_call: TRBV9; cdr3_nt: TGTGCCAGCAGCGCCACAGGTCCGCAGTATTTT; cdr3_aa: CASSATGPQYF
clone_size: .; j_call: TRBJ1-1; d_call: .; v_call: TRBV30; cdr3_nt: TGTGCCTGGAGTAACCCCAACGGGATGGGTGAAGCTTTCTTT; cdr3_aa: CAWSNPNGMGEAFF
clone_size: many; j_call: TRBJ2-1; d_call: .; v_call: TRBV12-3/TRBV12-4; cdr3_nt: TGTGCCAGCCGCAGGGACCCCTACAATGAGCAGTTCTTC; cdr3_aa: CASRRDPYNEQFF
clone_size: .; j_call: TRBJ1-2; d_call: .; v_call: TRBV12-3/TRBV12-4; cdr3_nt: TGTGCCAGCAGTTTGTACAGGGCGGATGGCTACACCTTC; cdr3_aa: CASSLYRADGYTF
clone_size: .; j_call: TRBJ2-7; d_call: TRBD2; v_call: TRBV4-1; cdr3_nt: TGCGCCAGCAGCCAAGATTTCGCTAGCGGGAGTTACGAGCAGTACTTC; cdr3_aa: CASSQDFASGSYEQYF
clone_size: few; j_call: TRBJ2-3; d_call: TRBD2; v_call: TRBV6-2/TRBV6-3; cdr3_nt: TGTGCCAGCAGTGTTGGATTAGCGGGGGGTACAGATACGCAGTATTTT; cdr3_aa: CASSVGLAGGTDTQYF
clone_size: many; j_call: TRBJ2-3; d_call: .; v_call: TRBV20-1; cdr3_nt: TGCAGTGCTGGGGCCACGGATACGCAGTATTTT; cdr3_aa: CSAGATDTQYF
clone_size: many; j_call: TRBJ2-7; d_call: .; v_call: TRBV5-1; cdr3_nt: TGCGCCAGCAGCTTGATCGTGGCGTCGTACGAGCAGTACTTC; cdr3_aa: CASSLIVASYEQYF
clone_size: many; j_call: TRBJ2-3; d_call: .; v_call: TRBV19; cdr3_nt: TGTGCCAGTAGTATTGTTCAGGGCACAGATACGCAGTATTTT; cdr3_aa: CASSIVQGTDTQYF
clone_size: many; j_call: TRBJ2-5; d_call: TRBD2; v_call: TRBV7-6; cdr3_nt: TGTGCCAGCAGCTCGACTAGCGGGGTAATTCAAGAGACCCAGTACTTC; cdr3_aa: CASSSTSGVIQETQYF
clone_size: many; j_call: TRBJ2-5; d_call: .; v_call: TRBV5-1; cdr3_nt: TGCGCCAGCAGCTTTGGACTATCTCAAGAGACCCAGTACTTC; cdr3_aa: CASSFGLSQETQYF
clone_size: many; j_call: TRBJ1-6; d_call: .; v_call: TRBV27; cdr3_nt: TGTGCCAGCAGTTCAGCGGGCTCCTATAATTCACCCCTCCACTTT; cdr3_aa: CASSSAGSYNSPLHF
clone_size: .; j_call: TRBJ1-3; d_call: .; v_call: TRBV11-2; cdr3_nt: TGTGCCAGCAGAGAAGCGGGCATTGGAAACACCATATATTTT; cdr3_aa: CASREAGIGNTIYF
clone_size: once; j_call: TRBJ1-1; d_call: .; v_call: TRBV28; cdr3_nt: TGTGCCAGCAGTTGGGGTGGGAGCCGGAGGCTCACACTGGGAGCTTTCTTT; cdr3_aa: CASSWGGSRRLTLGAFF
clone_size: many; j_call: TRBJ2-2; d_call: .; v_call: TRBV9; cdr3_nt: TGTGCCAGCAGCGGCGGACTTAACGCCGGGGAGCTGTTTTTT; cdr3_aa: CASSGGLNAGELFF
clone_size: .; j_call: TRBJ1-1; d_call: TRBD1; v_call: TRBV7-8; cdr3_nt: TGTGCCAGCAGCTGGAGGGGACAGGGGCAAGGGCGGAACACTGAAGCTTTCTTT; cdr3_aa: CASSWRGQGQGRNTEAFF
clone_size: many; j_call: TRBJ2-7; d_call: .; v_call: TRBV9; cdr3_nt: TGTGCCAGCAGCGTAAGACCAGATCCCTCCTACGAGCAGTACTTC; cdr3_aa: CASSVRPDPSYEQYF
clone_size: many; j_call: TRBJ2-3; d_call: TRBD2; v_call: TRBV28; cdr3_nt: TGTGCCAGTACCGCGGGAGCCCGCACAGATACGCAGTATTTT; cdr3_aa: CASTAGARTDTQYF
clone_size: few; j_call: TRBJ2-2; d_call: .; v_call: TRBV7-3; cdr3_nt: TGTGCCAGCAGCTTAACGATGGGGAACACCGGGGAGCTGTTTTTT; cdr3_aa: CASSLTMGNTGELFF
clone_size: many; j_call: TRBJ2-1; d_call: TRBD2; v_call: TRBV2; cdr3_nt: TGTGCCAGCAGTGAAGCCACCGTACCGGGGGGTGAGCAGTTCTTC; cdr3_aa: CASSEATVPGGEQFF
clone_size: .; j_call: TRBJ1-1; d_call: TRBD1; v_call: TRBV6-2/TRBV6-3; cdr3_nt: TGTGCCAGCAGTTCGTTCGGACAGGGTATAACTGAAGCTTTCTTT; cdr3_aa: CASSSFGQGITEAFF